What follows is one T cell receptor (beta chain) and its context. This specimen belongs to a study of blood T cell repertoires in COVID-19. The germline gives CDR1 KGHSH, CDR2 LQKENI. After removal of 3 bases from V and 2 bases from J, the junction contained 3 bases not matched to a gene. This CDR3 has 14 residues. Authors' processing steps: Amplification of reference gene primers provided the estimated nucleated cell counts. Assay used: immunoSEQ multiplex PCR; TCRdb lists only in-frame clones, some missing. V and J calls and clone size are given by that table; D and trimming were obtained from the DNA. In the table there are fewer than 80,000 clones, roughly 89% of which are singletons.

The TCR sequence derives from a man aged 30 to 45 with acute or convalescent COVID-19. The specimen sequenced was peripheral blood. J is TRBJ2-5 and V is TRBV18, with 7 bases lining up with TRBD2. CDR3 region: CASSPGREQETQYF. The CDR3 nucleotides read TGTGCCAGCTCACCTGGGCGGGAGCAAGAGACCCAGTACTTC.